Presented here are 15 T cell receptor beta chains from one specimen sequenced in a study of T cell responses to AZD1222 COVID-19 vaccine. The table came from immunoSEQ multiplex PCR; TCRdb's copy has only in-frame clones and leaves some out. The table shows fewer than 150,000 clones, with just under 95% occurring only once. The sample was peripheral blood, taken 28 days after the second AZD1222 dose. The receptors stem from an adult who received the AZD1222 COVID-19 vaccine.

V usage is TRBV7-2 and J usage is TRBJ1-2; 7 nucleotides align to TRBD1. CDR1 and CDR2 from the germline V gene are SGHTA and FQGNSA. V shed 5 bases, J shed 4 bases, and the junction held 13 bases outside the gene matches. The CDR3 consists of 16 residues. CDR3 residues: CASSPYSQGEGYGYTF. CDR3 bases: TGTGCCAGCAGCCCGTACTCGCAGGGGGAAGGCTATGGCTACACCTTC. Supplemented by reference TRBV7-2 and TRBJ1-2, the full variable domain reads GAGVSQSPSNKVTEKGKDVELRCDPISGHTALYWYRQSLGQGLEFLIYFQGNSAPDKSGLPSDRFSAERTGGSVSTLTIQRTQQEDSAVYLCASSPYSQGEGYGYTFGSGTRLTVV.

This chain uses TRBV7-9 with TRBJ2-7; a weak D match, TRBD2 (6 bases). This CDR3 is 16 amino acids long. In germline, CDR1 is SEHNR, CDR2 FQNEAQ (reference sequence). Trimming stripped 0 bases from V and 5 bases from J, with 17 bases between. The CDR3 DNA sequence: TGTGCCAGCAGCTTAGCCGGGTGGGGTCCGGGAGACGAGCAGTACTTC. This sequence encodes CASSLAGWGPGDEQYF. Filled out from reference TRBV7-9 and TRBJ2-7, the complete variable domain reads DTGVSQNPRHKITKRGQNVTFRCDPISEHNRLYWYRQTLGQGPEFLTYFQNEAQLEKSRLLSDRFSAERPKGSFSTLEIQRTEQGDSAMYLCASSLAGWGPGDEQYFGPGTRLTVT.

The chain recombines TRBV5-6 with TRBJ2-7; tentative D call: TRBD1 (5 bases). There are 16 residues in the CDR3. Between the trimmed V and J ends, which lost 0 bases and 0 bases, there was a span of 13 bases. Germline V gene sequence: CDR1 SGHDT, CDR2 YYEEEE. CDR3 sequence: CASSLVGVLDSYEQYF. In DNA form, the CDR3 reads TGTGCCAGCAGCTTGGTAGGGGTCCTTGACTCCTACGAGCAGTACTTC.

V gene TRBV12-5 combines with J gene TRBJ1-1; D possibly corresponds to TRBD1 (6 bases). CDR1 is LGHNT, CDR2 FRNRAP, per germline. This CDR3 has 15 amino acids. Trimming removed 0 bases from V and 6 bases from J, with 14 bases in between. CDR3 sequence: CASGLVLGGHSEAFF. The CDR3 DNA reads as TGTGCTAGTGGTTTGGTACTTGGGGGGCATTCTGAAGCTTTCTTT.

This clone was seen only a few times. This sequence joins TRBV4-2 and TRBJ1-1; tentatively, D is TRBD1 (6 bases). The V gene's germline CDR1 is LGHNA and CDR2 YNFKEQ. The germline V and J ends were trimmed by 2 bases and 2 bases, with 12 bases remaining between them. This CDR3 contains 15 residues. This CDR3 reads CASSQLAGENTEAFF. CDR3 coding DNA: TGTGCCAGCAGCCAACTAGCAGGGGAAAACACTGAAGCTTTCTTT.

V gene TRBV16 combines with J gene TRBJ1-4; D might be TRBD1 (5 bases). Germline lookup yields CDR1 KGHSY and CDR2 FQNENV. V was shortened by 4 bases and J by 6 bases, with 12 bases between the two germline ends. There are 14 residues in the CDR3. DNA of the CDR3: TGTGCCAGCAGCCGAGAGAAGGGGCATGAAAAACTGTTTTTT. Its translation: CASSREKGHEKLFF.

This clone was seen only once. The chain employs TRBV7-2 and TRBJ2-1; 11 nucleotides align to TRBD2. The CDR3 spans 15 residues. Germline V gene lookup returns CDR1 SGHTA and CDR2 FQGNSA. The J segment lost 3 bases and the V segment lost 3 bases, leaving 1 base of the junction unmatched. DNA for the CDR3: TGTGCCAGCAGCTTTAGCGGGGGGGACTACAATGAGCAGTTCTTC. Protein sequence: CASSFSGGDYNEQFF.

CDR3 residues: CASSSPTDANRGSSYNEQFF. The CDR3 nucleotides read TGCGCCAGCAGCTCGCCGACGGATGCGAACAGGGGGAGCTCCTACAATGAGCAGTTCTTC. This chain connects TRBV5-1 to TRBJ2-1, with TRBD1 matching over 8 bases. V was pared by 3 bases and J by 0 bases, with 17 bases of the junction left unmatched. The CDR3 totals 20 residues. The germline V gene encodes CDR1 SGHRS and CDR2 YFSETQ.

The V call is TRBV5-1, the J call TRBJ2-7, with 11 bases that match TRBD1. V lost 4 bases, J lost 3 bases, and 6 bases stayed unmatched. This CDR3 region has 15 residues. Germline V CDR1 and CDR2: SGHRS, YFSETQ. CDR3 in DNA: TGCGCCAGCAGCGGTGGGACAGGGGGTTACTACGAGCAGTACTTC. This codes for CASSGGTGGYYEQYF.

This sequence joins TRBV5-6 and TRBJ1-2; 8 positions match TRBD1. Germline values: CDR1 SGHDT, CDR2 YYEEEE. The CDR3 loop spans 15 amino acids. The trim removed 5 bases at V and 6 bases at J, leaving 12 bases unmatched. The CDR3 region has the DNA TGTGCCAGCAGTTTTGTAAGGGACAGGCTAAATGGCTACACCTTC. It translates to CASSFVRDRLNGYTF.

This chain joins TRBV5-6 and TRBJ1-1, with D uncertain. Germline loops: CDR1 SGHDT, CDR2 YYEEEE. The length of the CDR3 is 13 residues. Trimming removed 4 bases from V and 0 bases from J, with 7 bases in between. The CDR3: CASSPTLNTEAFF. In nucleotides, the CDR3 is TGTGCCAGCAGCCCAACTTTGAACACTGAAGCTTTCTTT.

The chain combines TRBV4-2 with TRBJ1-5; tentatively, D is TRBD1 (5 bases). The CDR3 extends over 16 amino acids. Germline V CDR1 and CDR2: LGHNA, YNFKEQ. V lost 0 bases, J lost 7 bases, and 16 bases lay in between. CDR3 sequence (DNA): TGTGCCAGCAGCCAAGAAGCCACCCAGGGAAGCCAGCCCCAGCATTTT. This gives the protein CASSQEATQGSQPQHF.

The chain uses TRBV5-1 and TRBJ2-3; 9 nucleotides agree with TRBD2. The CDR3 sequence is 16 residues long. With V trimmed by 2 bases and J by 2 bases, 6 bases remained unmatched. Germline CDR1 is SGHRS and CDR2 is YFSETQ. The CDR3 sequence is CASSFLGGGATDTQYF. The CDR3 nucleotides are TGCGCCAGCAGCTTTCTAGGCGGGGGGGCCACAGATACGCAGTATTTT.

This rearrangement joins TRBV6-5 to TRBJ1-2; D not resolved. The CDR3 has 13 residues. V shed 2 bases and J shed 3 bases, with 7 bases lying between them. CDR1 is MNHEY, CDR2 SVGAGI, per germline. The CDR3 DNA reads as TGTGCCAGCAGTTACGCGGGGTACTATGGCTACACCTTC. It codes for CASSYAGYYGYTF.

The chain links TRBV19 to TRBJ1-2, with D maybe TRBD1 (5 bases). CDR3 size: 13 residues. Trimming removed 3 bases from V and 8 bases from J, with 13 bases in between. Germline V gene lookup returns CDR1 LNHDA and CDR2 SQIVND (reference sequence). This CDR3 is CASSMAGLWGYTF. The CDR3 nucleotides read TGTGCCAGTAGTATGGCAGGGCTCTGGGGCTACACCTTC.